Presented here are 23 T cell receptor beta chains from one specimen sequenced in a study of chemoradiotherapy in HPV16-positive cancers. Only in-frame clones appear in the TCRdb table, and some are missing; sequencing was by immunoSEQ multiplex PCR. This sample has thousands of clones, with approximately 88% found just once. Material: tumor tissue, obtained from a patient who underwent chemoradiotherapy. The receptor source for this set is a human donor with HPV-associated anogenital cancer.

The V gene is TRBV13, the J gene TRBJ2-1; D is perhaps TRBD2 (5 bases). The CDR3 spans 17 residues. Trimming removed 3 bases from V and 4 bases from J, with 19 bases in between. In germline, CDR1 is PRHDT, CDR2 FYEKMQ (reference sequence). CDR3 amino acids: CASSFRGVTALYNEQFF. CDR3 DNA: TGTGCCAGCAGCTTTCGGGGAGTGACTGCCCTATACAATGAGCAGTTCTTC.

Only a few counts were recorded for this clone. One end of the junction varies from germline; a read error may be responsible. CDR3 protein: CAWSVAGDEGFF. CDR3 in DNA: TGTGCCTGGAGTGTTGCGGGGGACGAAGGTTTCTTT. V is TRBV30 and J is TRBJ1-1, with D possibly being TRBD1 (5 bases). The CDR3 sequence is 12 residues long. Looked up from germline, CDR1 is GTSNPN and CDR2 is SVGIG (reference sequence). Complete variable domain (other parts from reference TRBV30 and TRBJ1-1): SQTIHQWPATLVQPVGSPLSLECTVEGTSNPNLYWYRQAAGRGLQLLFYSVGIGQISSEVPQNLSASRPQDRQFILSSKKLLLSDSGFYLCAWSVAGDEGFFGQGTRLTVV.

CDR3 residues: CASSRGRTDTQYF. CDR3 DNA: TGTGCCAGCAGTCGGGGGAGGACCGATACGCAGTATTTT. The genes are TRBV13 and TRBJ2-3, with D possibly being TRBD2 (6 bases). This CDR3 has 13 residues. V lost 6 bases and J lost 6, with 13 bases in between. Germline V gene sequence: CDR1 PRHDT, CDR2 FYEKMQ (reference sequence). The whole variable domain, filled in from reference TRBV13 and TRBJ2-3, reads AAGVIQSPRHLIKEKRETATLKCYPIPRHDTVYWYQQGPGQDPQFLISFYEKMQSDKGSIPDRFSAQQFSDYHSELNMSSLELGDSALYFCASSRGRTDTQYFGPGTRLTVL.

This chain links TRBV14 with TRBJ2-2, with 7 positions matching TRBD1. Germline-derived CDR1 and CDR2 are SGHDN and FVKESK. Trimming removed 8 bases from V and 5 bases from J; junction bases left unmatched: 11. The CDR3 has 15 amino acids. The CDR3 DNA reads TGTGCCAGCCGCAAGGGGGCTAGTCGAACCGGGGAGCTGTTTTTT. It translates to CASRKGASRTGELFF.

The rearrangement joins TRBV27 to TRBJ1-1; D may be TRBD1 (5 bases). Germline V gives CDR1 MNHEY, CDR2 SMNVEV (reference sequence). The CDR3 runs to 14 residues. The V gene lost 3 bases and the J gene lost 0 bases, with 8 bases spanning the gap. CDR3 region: CASSLTALNTEAFF. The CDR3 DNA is TGTGCCAGCAGTTTGACAGCTCTGAACACTGAAGCTTTCTTT.

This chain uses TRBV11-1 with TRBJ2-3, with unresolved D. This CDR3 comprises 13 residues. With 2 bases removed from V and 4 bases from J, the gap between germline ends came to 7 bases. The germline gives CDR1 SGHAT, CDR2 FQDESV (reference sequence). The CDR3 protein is CASSLPPADTQYF. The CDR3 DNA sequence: TGTGCCAGCAGCTTACCGCCGGCAGATACGCAGTATTTT.

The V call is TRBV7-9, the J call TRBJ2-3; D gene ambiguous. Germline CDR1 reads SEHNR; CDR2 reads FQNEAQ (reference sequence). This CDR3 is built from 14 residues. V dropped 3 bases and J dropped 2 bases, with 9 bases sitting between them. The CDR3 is CASSFAGNTDTQYF. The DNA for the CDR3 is TGTGCCAGCAGCTTCGCAGGCAACACAGATACGCAGTATTTT.

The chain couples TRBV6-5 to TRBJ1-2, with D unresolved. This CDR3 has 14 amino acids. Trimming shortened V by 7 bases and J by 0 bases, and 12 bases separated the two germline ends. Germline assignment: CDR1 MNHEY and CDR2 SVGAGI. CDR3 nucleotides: TGTGCCAGCAACCAAATGCCCACTAACTATGGCTACACCTTC. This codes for CASNQMPTNYGYTF.

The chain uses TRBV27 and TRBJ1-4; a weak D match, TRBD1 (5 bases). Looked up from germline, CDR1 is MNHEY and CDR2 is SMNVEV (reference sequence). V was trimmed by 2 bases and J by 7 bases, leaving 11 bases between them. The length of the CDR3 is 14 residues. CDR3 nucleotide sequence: TGTGCCAGCAGTTTAGTGACAGACGGTGAAAAACTGTTTTTT. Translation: CASSLVTDGEKLFF.

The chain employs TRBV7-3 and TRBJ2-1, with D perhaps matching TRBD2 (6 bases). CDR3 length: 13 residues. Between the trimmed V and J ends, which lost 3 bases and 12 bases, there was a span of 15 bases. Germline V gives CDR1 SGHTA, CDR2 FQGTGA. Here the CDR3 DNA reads TGTGCCAGCAGCTTGGATGTCGGGGGAGCGCAGTTCTTC. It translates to CASSLDVGGAQFF.

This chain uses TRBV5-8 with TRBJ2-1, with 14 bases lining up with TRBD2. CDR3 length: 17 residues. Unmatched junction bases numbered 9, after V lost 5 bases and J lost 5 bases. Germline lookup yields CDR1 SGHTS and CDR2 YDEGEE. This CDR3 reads CASRAGLAGGTDNEQFF. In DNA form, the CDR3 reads TGTGCCAGCAGGGCCGGACTAGCGGGAGGAACGGACAATGAGCAGTTCTTC.

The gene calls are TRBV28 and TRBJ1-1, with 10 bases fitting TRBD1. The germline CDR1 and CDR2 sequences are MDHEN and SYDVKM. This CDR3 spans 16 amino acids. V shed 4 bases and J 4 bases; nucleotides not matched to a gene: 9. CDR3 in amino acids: CASSSTGGWEITEAFF. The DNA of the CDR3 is TGTGCCAGCAGTTCGACAGGGGGCTGGGAGATCACTGAAGCTTTCTTT.

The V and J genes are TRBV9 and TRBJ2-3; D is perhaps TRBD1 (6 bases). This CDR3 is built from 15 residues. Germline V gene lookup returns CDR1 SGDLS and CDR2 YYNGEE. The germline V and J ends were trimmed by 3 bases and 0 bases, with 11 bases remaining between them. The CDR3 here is CASSGEGDSTDTQYF. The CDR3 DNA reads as TGTGCCAGCAGCGGCGAGGGGGATAGCACAGATACGCAGTATTTT.

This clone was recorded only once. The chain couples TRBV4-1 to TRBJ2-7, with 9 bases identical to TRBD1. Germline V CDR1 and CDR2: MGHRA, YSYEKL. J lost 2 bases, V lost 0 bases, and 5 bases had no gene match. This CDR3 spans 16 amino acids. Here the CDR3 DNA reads TGCGCCAGCAGCCAAGATCCAGACAGGGGGACCTACGAGCAGTACTTC. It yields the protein CASSQDPDRGTYEQYF.

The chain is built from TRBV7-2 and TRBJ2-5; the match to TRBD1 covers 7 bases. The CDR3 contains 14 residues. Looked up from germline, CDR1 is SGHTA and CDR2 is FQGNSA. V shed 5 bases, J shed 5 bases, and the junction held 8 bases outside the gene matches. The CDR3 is CASSPYRGVETQYF. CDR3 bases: TGTGCCAGCAGCCCCTACAGGGGAGTGGAGACCCAGTACTTC.

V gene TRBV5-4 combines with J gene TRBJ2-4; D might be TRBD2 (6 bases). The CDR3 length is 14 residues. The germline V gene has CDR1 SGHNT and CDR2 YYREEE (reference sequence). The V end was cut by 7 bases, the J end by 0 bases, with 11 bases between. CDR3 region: CASGTAGAKNIQYF. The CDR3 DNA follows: TGTGCCAGCGGAACAGCGGGAGCCAAAAACATTCAGTACTTC.

The CDR3 nucleotides are TGTGCCAGCAGCTTAGCCCTACTAGCGGGAGTGGAGACCCAGTACTTC. Translation gives CASSLALLAGVETQYF. This rearrangement joins TRBV7-2 to TRBJ2-5; TRBD2 agrees at 11 bases. Trimming removed 0 bases from V and 5 bases from J; junction bases left unmatched: 5. CDR3 length: 16 amino acids. Looked up from germline, CDR1 is SGHTA and CDR2 is FQGNSA.

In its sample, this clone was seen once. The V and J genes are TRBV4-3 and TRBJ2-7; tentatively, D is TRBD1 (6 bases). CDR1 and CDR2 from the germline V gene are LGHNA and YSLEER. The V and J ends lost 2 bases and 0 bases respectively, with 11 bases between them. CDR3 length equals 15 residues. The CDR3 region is CASSQLRDTSYEQYF. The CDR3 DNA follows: TGCGCCAGCAGCCAACTCCGGGACACCTCCTACGAGCAGTACTTC.

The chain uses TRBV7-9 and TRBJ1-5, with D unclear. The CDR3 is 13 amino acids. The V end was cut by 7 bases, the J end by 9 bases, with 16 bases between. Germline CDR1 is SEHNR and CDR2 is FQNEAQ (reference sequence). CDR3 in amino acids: CASTRGETRPQHF. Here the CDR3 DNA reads TGTGCCAGCACCCGCGGAGAGACACGGCCCCAGCATTTT.

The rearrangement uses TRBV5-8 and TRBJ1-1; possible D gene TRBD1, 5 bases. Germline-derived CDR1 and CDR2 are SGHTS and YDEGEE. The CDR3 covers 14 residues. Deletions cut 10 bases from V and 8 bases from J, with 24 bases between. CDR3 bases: TGTGCCGACCGGGACCGATACACCTTTGGCGAAGCTTTCTTT. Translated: CADRDRYTFGEAFF.

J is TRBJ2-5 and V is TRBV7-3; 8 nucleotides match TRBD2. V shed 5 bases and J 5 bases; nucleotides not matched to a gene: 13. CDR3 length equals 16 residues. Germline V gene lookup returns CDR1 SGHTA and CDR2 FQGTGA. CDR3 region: CASSPNRAGAGETQYF. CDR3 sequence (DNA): TGTGCCAGCAGCCCCAACAGAGCGGGGGCTGGGGAGACCCAGTACTTC.

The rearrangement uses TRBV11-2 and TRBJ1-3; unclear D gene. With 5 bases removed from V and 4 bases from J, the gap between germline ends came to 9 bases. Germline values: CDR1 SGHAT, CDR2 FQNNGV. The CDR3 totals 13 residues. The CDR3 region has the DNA TGTGCCAGCAGCACTGTCCTGGGAAACACCATATATTTT. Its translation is CASSTVLGNTIYF.

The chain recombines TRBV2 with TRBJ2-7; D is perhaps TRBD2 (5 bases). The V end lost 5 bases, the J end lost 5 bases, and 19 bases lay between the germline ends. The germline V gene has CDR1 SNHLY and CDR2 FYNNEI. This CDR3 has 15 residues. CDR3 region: CASSSPSFGENEQYF. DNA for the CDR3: TGTGCCAGCAGTTCCCCCTCCTTCGGGGAGAACGAGCAGTACTTC. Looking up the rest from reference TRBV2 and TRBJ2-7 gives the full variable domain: EPEVTQTPSHQVTQMGQEVILRCVPISNHLYFYWYRQILGQKVEFLVSFYNNEISEKSEIFDDQFSVERPDGSNFTLKIRSTKLEDSAMYFCASSSPSFGENEQYFGPGTRLTVT.